The clone carrying this T cell receptor (beta chain) was seen at least ten times. What it binds is not known. The data derive from a study of T cell repertoires in cytomegalovirus infection. Study context: It was the public TCR beta signatures that indicated both CMV infection and matching HLA type. Notes on the study in general: CMV-specific TCR beta clonotypes restricted by HLA-C dominated the ex vivo response. CMV carriers with the relevant HLA were identified by cumulative public TCR beta family frequency.

TCRdb reprocessed the reads via MiXCR and lists one record per CDR3 protein. This table has about 740,000 distinct CDR3 sequences, 35% to 40% appearing once. This CDR3 comprises 17 residues. Trimming cost V 0 bases and J 3 bases, with 17 bases left between them. From germline, CDR1 is MNHEY and CDR2 SVGEGT. The sequence came from a human donor in good health (CMV status not recorded). Some clones in this sample may be carry-over from other donors' samples. The rearrangement links TRBV6-2 or TRBV6-3 to TRBJ2-5; D perhaps matches TRBD2 (6 bases). Source material: PBMCs. This chain's CDR3 is CASSYSEDVASEETQYF. The CDR3 nucleotides read TGTGCCAGCAGTTACTCGGAGGACGTGGCTAGCGAAGAGACCCAGTACTTC.